The clone carrying this T cell receptor (beta chain) was detected a few times. Antigen specificity is unknown. This sample stems from a study of identical twins. Study results and caveats: The study found excess low generation probability among twin-shared out-of-frame alpha sequences. Models underestimated TCR alpha sharing (out-of-frame) in monozygotic twins. The study reached conclusions through statistical analysis that was cross-sectional, not following the same donors.

Addition of a universal primer site occurred through template switching, and cDNA carried unique molecular identifiers. In TCRdb, the 5' RACE reads were re-called with MiXCR into one record per CDR3 protein. The sample holds about 660,000 distinct CDR3 sequences; around 8.3% are singletons and the top ten take 0.85% to 1%. Losses at the gene ends were 1 base for V and 1 base for J; bases not matched to a gene: 9. The CDR3 consists of 17 residues. CDR1 and CDR2 (germline): SGHTA, FQGNSA. A further study also used this sample, focusing on yellow fever vaccine responses in identical twins.

Sequences were obtained from PBMCs. This TCR derives from a woman aged 18-29 years in good health. The chain joins TRBV7-2 to TRBJ2-5; the match to TRBD2 covers 7 bases. The CDR3 DNA is TGTGCCAGCAGCTTAGTACCGGGGGTAGCGGGCCAAGAGACCCAGTACTTC. It yields the protein CASSLVPGVAGQETQYF.